This paragraph covers one T cell receptor beta chain sequence. The antigen remains undetermined. This record belongs to a study of Tregs in tolerant kidney transplant recipients. Thawed PBMCs were FACS-sorted into unstimulated CD4+CD25+CD127- regulatory T cells, CD4+CD25- non-regulatory cells, CD4 and CD8 cells. Sequencing used immunoSEQ multiplex PCR; TCRdb keeps in-frame clones, though not all of them. The clone table shows tens of thousands of clones, with the ten largest holding 6.5% to 8%. The study's findings and limits: Few patients were studied, so findings need validation in larger groups. Biological reproducibility was not directly addressed, but technical replication error appeared minimal.

This sequence originates from a human donor who received a combined kidney and bone marrow transplant. Sequencing used CD8+ T cells from blood, obtained before the transplant.

CDR3 sequence reads: CASSIIAGGSYEQYF. Incomplete CDR3 DNA: TGTGCCAGTAGTATCATAGCGGGGGGGAGTTACGAG. The chain has TRBV19 and TRBJ2-7, with 11 bases lining up with TRBD2. The read is 3 residues too short to cover the CDR3 end, so that end is filled in from the germline J gene. Germline V gives CDR1 LNHDA, CDR2 SQIVND (reference sequence). V dropped 3 bases and J dropped 4; count of bases not matched to a gene: 5. The CDR3 length is 15 residues.